This TCR beta chain was identified during a study of cytomegalovirus exposure and HLA in healthy donors (dated 2017 in TCRdb). In terms of the full investigation: An earlier analysis of roughly 610 of the donors reported under 300 Gb of sequence data and 100 million to 120 million unique TCR beta sequences obtained from some 200 million T cells. A later genetic analysis took genome-wide SNP genotypes for 398 of the 666 donors and used that subset as a discovery cohort. An earlier analysis of several hundred of the donors applied high-throughput TCR beta sequencing to assess whether each TCR beta V gene segment acted as functional or pseudogenic. In a later analysis, previously published TCR beta repertoires from 670 or so donors were re-analyzed and high-resolution HLA genotyping was added so that TCR occurrence patterns could be studied. Approximately 310 gigabases of sequencing data and approximately 85 million unique TCR sequences were included in an early release covering around 600 HLA-typed donors. Rather than drawing on any new phenotypic data, the later analysis identified candidate immune exposures from TCR beta sequences and the way those sequences occurred across donors. Every repertoire in the discovery cohort had been generated on one and the same sequencing platform. A handful of DR-DQ haplotypes were treated as single units for association and clustering because of strong linkage in the cohort. In addition to the first cohort of about 650 subjects, a separate validation cohort of approximately 120 different subjects was used. The study aimed to test whether cataloging public T cell receptors could reveal signatures of past pathogen exposure. Class I and class II HLA loci were covered by the typing at four-digit resolution. High-throughput TCR immunosequencing, statistical association of individual TCRs with disease status, and machine learning were combined to predict cytomegalovirus infection status. Of the roughly 400 genotyped donors, approximately 80% were placed in the genetic ancestry cluster associated with self-reported Caucasian donors. Typing coverage differed by locus: A, B, C, DRB1 and DQB1 were typed in roughly 620-640 donors, DQA1 in 500 to 550, DPA1 in some 600, and DPB1 in approximately 450. Across about 380 genotyped donors of the cohort, an average of roughly 250,000 unique TCR beta nucleotide sequences per donor were sequenced, and roughly 20% of those sequences were non-productive. The study profiled the T cell repertoires of approximately 700 subjects by immunosequencing and related them to cytomegalovirus serostatus. Donor age, sex, ethnicity and CMV serostatus were compiled alongside the repertoire data. What the work shows at the level of the full study, not this receptor alone: The authors suggested that the approach could potentially be extended to other disease states and immunological phenotypes. Correlated functional status among segregating V segments might reflect linkage disequilibrium, but an unknown experimental factor could not be ruled out. According to a later analysis, most CMV-associated TCR beta chains appeared to be HLA-restricted, and the HLA associations seemed to be driven largely by CMV exposure. Some IMGT-functional V segments, including TRBV6-2 and TRBV6-3, could not be distinguished by the 87-base-pair reads and were therefore excluded. While some public TCRs were present in many individuals, most TCR sequences turned up only very rarely across donors. Immune exposure information for the cohort was limited to CMV serostatus. In a later analysis, HLA-associated TCR beta chains showed more clonal expansion and lower generation probabilities than non-associated chains that were equally common. A further reported finding was that TCR beta sequences accurately predicted the HLA-A and HLA-B alleles for most subjects in the first cohort. Because counts were too low, around 17 rarely observed V segments, including chromosome 9 orphons, were left out of the earlier analysis of about 620 of the donors. Because HLA typing was unavailable for some donors at each locus, only the typed subset was used in association tests. Presence/absence analyses assumed roughly uniform sequencing depth across donors, an assumption that may not hold. A later analysis reported that several top co-occurrence clusters appeared linked to parvovirus B19, influenza, CMV and Epstein-Barr virus. Broadly in line with IMGT annotations, most TCR beta V segments showed up in productive rearrangements about 87% or about 30% of the time in an earlier analysis of roughly 590 of the donors. In a later analysis, more than 15,000 TCR beta sequences were associated with specific HLA alleles at a false discovery rate of 0.05. When HLA alleles, especially DR and DQ, strongly co-occurred, attributing TCR associations to individual alleles was difficult. A few of the identified cytomegalovirus-associated TCR beta chains were confirmed in vitro to be specific for cytomegalovirus antigens. A later genetic analysis reported fewer N-insertions in productive TCRs among donors in an Asian-associated ancestry cluster than the roughly 700-donor mean. A group of highly shared sequence variants was considered likely to be a technical artifact of the sequencing pipeline. In a later analysis, TCR association rates were found to vary across HLA loci, with the most associated TCRs seen for DRB1 alleles and the fewest for HLA-C alleles. In a later genetic analysis, a missense DCLRE1C variant was associated with V-gene and J-gene trimming of TCR beta chains, and the association was replicated in an independent cohort. A total of about 180 TCR beta chains were listed by the study as associated with cytomegalovirus. Only TCR beta chains were sequenced in this cohort, and the absence of alpha or paired-chain data limited detectable features. The classifier was reported to diagnose cytomegalovirus status with high specificity and sensitivity in both the original and validation cohorts.

This clone was seen a handful of times. Its antigen is currently not known. Base qualities are not at hand, and no much larger clone is one base apart. The cohort was made up of about 610 healthy bone marrow donors. At the time of sampling, every cohort member was nominally healthy, though immune exposures that went unrecorded were likely present. The donor tested CMV seronegative, placing the donor among the roughly 400 seronegative members of the cohort. Every donor gave a peripheral blood sample, and the peripheral blood mononuclear cells from that sample were used for TCR beta sequencing. The Qiagen DNeasy Blood Extraction Kit was used to extract genomic DNA from the blood cell samples. Receptor amplification or capture employed the immunoSEQ multiplex PCR assay. A mixture of 60 forward primers for TCR Vbeta segments and 13 reverse primers for TCR Jbeta segments was used in the multiplex PCR. A multiplex PCR assay on genomic DNA amplified the CDR3 region of rearranged TCR beta genes. On the Illumina HiSeq System, the amplified TCR beta libraries were sequenced as 87-base-pair reads. The authors processed their data as follows. Across the 670 or so repertoires, a later analysis counted some 80 million unique TCR beta chains, roughly 11 million of which were shared by at least two donors. Raw reads were error-corrected and collapsed into unique sequences with a nearest-neighbor algorithm that merged closely related sequences to remove PCR and sequencing errors. Alignment of CDR3 sequences to IMGT reference sequences was used to assign V, D and J gene segments. For a sequence to be retained, a match of at least six nucleotides to both a V gene segment and a J gene segment was required. Rearrangements were called productive when the CDR3 lacked stop codons and stayed in frame with V and J; all others were non-productive. CDR3 was defined by IMGT convention, running from the second conserved V-encoded cysteine to the conserved J-encoded phenylalanine. The earlier analysis of about 530 of the donors excluded any sequence lacking an unambiguous match to a single V gene segment. An earlier analysis of approximately 590 of the donors called V segments functional above 56.7% productive rearrangements and segregating when the between-donor standard deviation exceeded 5%. A statistical classification framework was developed to diagnose cytomegalovirus status using the catalog of TCR beta chain sequences. A later analysis assigned V and J genes by comparing TCR nucleotide sequences with IMGT/GENE-DB human TR gene sequences. A later analysis assigned CDR3 sequences and most-parsimonious VDJ recombination scenarios with the TCRdist pipeline. A later analysis defined each TCR beta chain by its CDR3 amino acid sequence plus V-gene family, and excluded reads lacking a unique V-gene family. In a later analysis, 500 to 650 highly shared, low-generation-probability nucleotide sequences were removed to address suspected cross-contamination and a sequencing artifact. In a later analysis, a clonal expansion index for each public chain was calculated from normalized within-repertoire ranks of inferred template counts. A later analysis computed generation probabilities with a VDJ recombination model fitted to out-of-frame rearrangements, and checked the results against IGoR. A later analysis scored TCR-TCR, TCR-HLA and TCR-CMV co-occurrence with hypergeometric tests, applying a repertoire-size bias correction to TCR pairs. A later analysis estimated false discovery rates by permuting HLA or CMV assignments 20 times. In a later analysis, co-occurring TCRs were grouped using DBSCAN, and TCRdist sequence similarity was added for clustering within HLA-allele-positive subsets. Repertoires with fewer than 30,000 or more than 120,000 public chains were left out of co-occurrence clustering, as were about five repertoires with anomalous nucleotide sharing. The table was pulled from immuneACCESS by TCRdb, which kept in-frame rearrangements only. Such tables lose some clones; where checked, under half of the loss comes from unresolved V genes, and the rest has no known cause. V, J and clone size were drawn from that table, and D and trimming were deduced from the DNA. Present in this sample are 130,000 or so clones, around 79% of which were seen just once. The biggest ten clones account for 6% to 8% of the sample.

From its cysteine to its phenylalanine, the CDR3 spans 15 amino acids. Of the read, only the CDR3 DNA is kept; its 45 bases are in frame from base 1. V is reduced by 3 bases and J by 2 bases, leaving a spacing of 13 bases between them. CDR1 and CDR2, per the germline V gene, are SGHDT and YYEEEE. The sequencing sample was made of PBMCs. This sequence uses TRBV5-6 and TRBJ2-3; a weak D assignment points to TRBD2 (6 bases agree). This clonotype originated in a woman aged 40 to 50 in good health and CMV-seronegative. The DNA sequence follows: TGTGCCAGCAGCTCCCGGAGGGGCTCCACAGATACGCAGTATTTT. Translation gives CASSSRRGSTDTQYF.